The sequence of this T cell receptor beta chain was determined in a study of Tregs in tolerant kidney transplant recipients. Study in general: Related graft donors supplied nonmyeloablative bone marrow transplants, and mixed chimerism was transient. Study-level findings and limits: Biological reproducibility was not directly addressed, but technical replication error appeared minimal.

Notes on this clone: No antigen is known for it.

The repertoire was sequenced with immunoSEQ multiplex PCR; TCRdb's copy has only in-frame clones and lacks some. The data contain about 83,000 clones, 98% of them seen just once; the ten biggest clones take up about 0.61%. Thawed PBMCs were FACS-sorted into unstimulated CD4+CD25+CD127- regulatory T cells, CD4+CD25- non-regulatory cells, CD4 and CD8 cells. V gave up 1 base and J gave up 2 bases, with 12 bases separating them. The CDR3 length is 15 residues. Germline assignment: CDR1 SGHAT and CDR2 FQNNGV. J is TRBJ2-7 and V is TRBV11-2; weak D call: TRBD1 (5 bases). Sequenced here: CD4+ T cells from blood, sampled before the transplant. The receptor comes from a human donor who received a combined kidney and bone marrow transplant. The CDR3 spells CASSLVQQVTYEQYF. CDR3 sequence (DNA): TGTGCCAGCAGCTTAGTCCAACAGGTAACCTACGAGCAGTACTTC.